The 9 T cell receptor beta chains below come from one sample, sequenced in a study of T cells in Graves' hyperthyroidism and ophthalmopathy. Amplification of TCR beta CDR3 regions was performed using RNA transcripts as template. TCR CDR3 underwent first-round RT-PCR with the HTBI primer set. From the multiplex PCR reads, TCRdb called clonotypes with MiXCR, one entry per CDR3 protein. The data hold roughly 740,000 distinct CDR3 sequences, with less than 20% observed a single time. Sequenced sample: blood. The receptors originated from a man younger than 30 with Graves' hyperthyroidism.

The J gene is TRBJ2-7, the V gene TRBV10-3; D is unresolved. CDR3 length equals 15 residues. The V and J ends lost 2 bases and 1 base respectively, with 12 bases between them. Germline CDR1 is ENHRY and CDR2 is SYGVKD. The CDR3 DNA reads TGTGCCATCAGTGAGGGGCAAGTACAATCCTACGAGCAGTACTTC. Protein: CAISEGQVQSYEQYF.

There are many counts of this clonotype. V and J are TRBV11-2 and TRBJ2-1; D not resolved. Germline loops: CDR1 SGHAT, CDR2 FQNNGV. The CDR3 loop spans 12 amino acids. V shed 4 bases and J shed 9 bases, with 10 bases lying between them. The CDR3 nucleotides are TGTGCCAGCAGCTACAAGGGTGGTGAGCAGTTCTTC. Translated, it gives CASSYKGGEQFF.

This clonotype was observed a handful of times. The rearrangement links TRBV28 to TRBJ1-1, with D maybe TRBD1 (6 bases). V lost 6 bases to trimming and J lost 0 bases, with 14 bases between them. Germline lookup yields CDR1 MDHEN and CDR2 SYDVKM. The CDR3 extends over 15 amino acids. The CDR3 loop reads CASSRTGIMNTEAFF. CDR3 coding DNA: TGTGCCAGCAGCCGAACAGGGATTATGAACACTGAAGCTTTCTTT.

CDR3 sequence reads: CASSPPGQTGNTIYF. The CDR3 coding sequence is TGTGCCAGCTCACCCCCGGGACAAACTGGAAACACCATATATTTT. The genes are TRBV18 and TRBJ1-3; TRBD1 is a possible D gene (6 bases). V shed 3 bases and J shed 2 bases, with 11 bases lying between them. CDR3 length equals 15 residues. Germline V gene sequence: CDR1 KGHSH, CDR2 LQKENI.

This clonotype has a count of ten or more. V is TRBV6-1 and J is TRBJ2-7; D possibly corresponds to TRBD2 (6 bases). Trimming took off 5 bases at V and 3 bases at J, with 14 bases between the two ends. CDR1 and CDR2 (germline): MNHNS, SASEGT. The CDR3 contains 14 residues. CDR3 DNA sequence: TGTGCCAGCAGTAGGCGGGACGGGGACTACGAGCAGTACTTC. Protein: CASSRRDGDYEQYF.

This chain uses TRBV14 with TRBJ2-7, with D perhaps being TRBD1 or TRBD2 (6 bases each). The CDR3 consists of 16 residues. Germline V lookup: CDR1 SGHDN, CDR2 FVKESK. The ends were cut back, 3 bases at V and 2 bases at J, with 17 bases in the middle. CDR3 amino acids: CASSQVSGGPTYEQYF. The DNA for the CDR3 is TGTGCCAGCAGCCAGGTATCCGGGGGCCCAACCTACGAGCAGTACTTC.

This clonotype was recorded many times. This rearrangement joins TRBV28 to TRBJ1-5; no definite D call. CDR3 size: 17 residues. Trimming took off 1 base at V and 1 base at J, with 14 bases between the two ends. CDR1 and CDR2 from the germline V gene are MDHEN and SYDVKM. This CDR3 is CASSLLVSTQSNQPQHF. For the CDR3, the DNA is TGTGCCAGCAGTTTATTGGTCAGTACCCAAAGCAATCAGCCCCAGCATTTT.

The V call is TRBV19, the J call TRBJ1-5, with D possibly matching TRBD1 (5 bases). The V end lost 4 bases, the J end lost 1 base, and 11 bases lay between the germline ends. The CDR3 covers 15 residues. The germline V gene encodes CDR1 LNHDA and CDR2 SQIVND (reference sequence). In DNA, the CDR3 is TGTGCCAGTAGTAAACTCCGGGACAGCAATCAGCCCCAGCATTTT. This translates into CASSKLRDSNQPQHF.

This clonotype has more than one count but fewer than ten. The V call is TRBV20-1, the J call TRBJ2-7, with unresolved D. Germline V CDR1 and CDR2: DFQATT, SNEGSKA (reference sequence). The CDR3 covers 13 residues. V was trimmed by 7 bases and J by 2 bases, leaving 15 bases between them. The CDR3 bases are TGCAGTGTTCAGGACCGCGGAACCTACGAGCAGTACTTC. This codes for CSVQDRGTYEQYF.